This T cell receptor (beta chain) emerged from a study of OX40 agonist ivuxolimab in advanced cancers. Turning to the study itself: Melanoma, hepatocellular carcinoma, head and neck or renal cell cancer occurred in dose-escalation patients. Findings of the study overall: Clonal expansion was among the lowest in partial responders at 0.1-3.0 mg/kg, especially CD8+.

TCRdb's copy holds only in-frame clones and misses some; the assay was immunoSEQ multiplex PCR. The table lists more than 50,000 clones, 85% of them singletons, with over 4% in the top ten. As for this clone: Its antigen is as yet unknown.

This CDR3 comprises 13 residues. The V gene's germline CDR1 is SNHLY and CDR2 FYNNEI. V lost 6 bases to trimming and J lost 3 bases, with 12 bases between them. The sample here was CD4+ or CD8+ T cells sorted from blood, taken in a trial of the OX40 agonist ivuxolimab. The rearrangement uses TRBV2 and TRBJ2-7; possibly TRBD2 for D (5 bases). The source is an adult with an advanced solid tumor such as melanoma, head and neck, liver or kidney cancer. CDR3 amino acids: CASSVHEGYEQYF. The CDR3 DNA reads as TGTGCCAGCAGCGTTCATGAGGGCTACGAGCAGTACTTC.